The 9 T cell receptor beta chains given below trace back to one sample, sequenced in a study of blood T cell repertoires in COVID-19. Clones were read by immunoSEQ multiplex PCR, and TCRdb kept only the in-frame ones, dropping some. Of more than 110,000 clones detected, roughly three quarters appear once; the ten largest clones hold 5% to 6.5%. Sequenced material: PBMCs or T cells enriched from blood (not recorded which). The receptors shown here come from a woman aged 50 to 60 who had recovered from COVID-19.

This sequence joins TRBV5-1 and TRBJ2-2; D is possibly TRBD1 (5 bases). The CDR3 is 15 amino acids. Germline lookup yields CDR1 SGHRS and CDR2 YFSETQ. The V and J ends lost 1 base and 3 bases respectively, with 10 bases between them. This CDR3 is CASSLLRAHTGELFF. The CDR3 DNA sequence: TGCGCCAGCAGCTTGCTCAGGGCCCACACCGGGGAGCTGTTTTTT.

This clone was observed a few times. This chain connects TRBV6-5 to TRBJ1-6; D is perhaps TRBD1 (5 bases). V was trimmed by 6 bases and J by 8 bases, leaving 11 bases between them. This CDR3 is 13 amino acids long. Germline values: CDR1 MNHEY, CDR2 SVGAGI. The CDR3 loop reads CASRKTVDSPLHF. The CDR3, as DNA: TGTGCCAGCAGGAAGACAGTTGATTCACCCCTCCACTTT.

This rearrangement joins TRBV25-1 to TRBJ2-5; D is perhaps TRBD1 (6 bases). The CDR3 loop spans 14 amino acids. V was clipped by 4 bases and J by 4 bases, with 13 bases between them. Germline lookup yields CDR1 MGHDK and CDR2 SYGVNS. CDR3 amino acids: CASSGKQGSETQYF. For the CDR3, the DNA is TGTGCCAGCAGTGGAAAACAGGGTTCAGAGACCCAGTACTTC.

This rearrangement joins TRBV6-5 to TRBJ1-1; D may be TRBD1 (6 bases). The CDR3 is 13 amino acids. V dropped 6 bases and J dropped 8 bases, with 16 bases sitting between them. Looked up from germline, CDR1 is MNHEY and CDR2 is SVGAGI. CDR3 protein: CASRGQTNREAFF. The CDR3 DNA is TGTGCCAGCAGAGGACAGACGAACCGGGAAGCTTTCTTT.

This clone was recorded only once. This sequence joins TRBV20-1 and TRBJ1-4; the D gene is possibly TRBD1 (5 bases). CDR3 length equals 16 residues. The germline gives CDR1 DFQATT, CDR2 SNEGSKA (reference sequence). The ends were cut back, 3 bases at V and 0 bases at J, with 14 bases in the middle. CDR3 in amino acids: CSASREGIATNEKLFF. The CDR3 bases are TGCAGTGCTAGTAGGGAGGGGATTGCAACTAATGAAAAACTGTTTTTT.

Only a few counts were recorded for this clone. The CDR3 region has the DNA TGCGCCAGCAGCCAAGACCGGACAGCCTATAACAATGAGCAGTTCTTC. This encodes CASSQDRTAYNNEQFF. This rearrangement joins TRBV4-1 to TRBJ2-1, with a possible D match to TRBD1 (6 bases). V gave up 0 bases and J gave up 5 bases, with 14 bases separating them. The germline gives CDR1 MGHRA, CDR2 YSYEKL. The CDR3 covers 16 residues.

V and J are TRBV5-5 and TRBJ1-3, with 7 positions matching TRBD1. V lost 0 bases, J lost 5 bases, and 2 bases stayed unmatched. This CDR3 contains 14 residues. Germline CDR1 reads SGHKS; CDR2 reads YYEKEE (reference sequence). The CDR3 region is CASSLGQGRNTIYF. CDR3 coding DNA: TGTGCCAGCAGCTTGGGACAGGGTAGAAACACCATATATTTT. Based on the CDR3 plus reference TRBV5-5 and TRBJ1-3, the full variable domain is DAGVTQSPTHLIKTRGQQVTLRCSPISGHKSVSWYQQVLGQGPQFIFQYYEKEERGRGNFPDRFSARQFPNYSSELNVNALLLGDSALYLCASSLGQGRNTIYFGEGSWLTVV.

The table lists this clone with a count of one. The CDR3 DNA is TGTGCCAGCAGCACTGACTTGAACACTGAAGCTTTCTTT. It codes for CASSTDLNTEAFF. This chain joins TRBV5-4 and TRBJ1-1; D remains ambiguous. The CDR3 runs to 13 residues. Germline V gene lookup returns CDR1 SGHNT and CDR2 YYREEE (reference sequence). V shed 4 bases and J shed 0 bases, with 7 bases lying between them.

The chain couples TRBV6-6 to TRBJ1-2; D is uncertain. Germline-derived CDR1 and CDR2 are MNHNY and SVGAGI (reference sequence). Trimming removed 7 bases at V and 8 bases at J, with 17 bases between. The CDR3 extends over 13 amino acids. This chain's CDR3 is CASNVETGGGYTF. In DNA form, the CDR3 reads TGTGCCAGCAACGTAGAAACGGGAGGCGGCTACACCTTC.